Here is one T cell receptor beta chain with its context. What it binds is not known. This sample is part of a study of identical twins. Whole-study results and caveats: Conclusions relied on cross-sectional statistical analysis, not following the same donors.

This CDR3 is built from 13 residues. The V segment lost 6 bases and the J segment 2 bases; nucleotides outside the gene matches: 5. The germline gives CDR1 SQVTM, CDR2 ANQGSEA. Using its own MiXCR run on the 5' RACE reads, TCRdb lists one record per CDR3 protein. The sample has 500,000 or so distinct CDR3 sequences; about 14% are singletons. The same specimen was also included in a second study, on yellow fever vaccine responses in identical twins.

V is TRBV29-1 and J is TRBJ2-3; 7 nucleotides agree with TRBD1. The sequencing input was CD4+ T cells sorted from blood. The sequence was collected from a woman aged 18 to 35 in good health. The CDR3 here is CSVLGQVTDTQYF. The CDR3, as DNA: TGCAGCGTACTCGGACAGGTCACAGATACGCAGTATTTT.